Each of the 24 T cell receptor beta chains below was sequenced from the same sample in a study of blood T cells in healthy people across ages. With a J-beta primer mix and a sample-barcoded 5' primer, a second PCR ran about 7 to 11 cycles. TCRdb re-called the 5' RACE reads through MiXCR, storing one row per CDR3 protein. The sample has about 900,000 distinct CDR3 sequences, roughly 43% seen once. The material sequenced was blood. The receptors here all came from a young man in good health.

This clonotype has ten or more counts. The chain joins TRBV4-1 to TRBJ1-1; tentative D call: TRBD1 (6 bases). Germline V gene sequence: CDR1 MGHRA, CDR2 YSYEKL. V dropped 0 bases and J dropped 5 bases, with 7 bases sitting between them. This CDR3 is 13 amino acids long. The CDR3 spells CASSQDRGTEAFF. The CDR3 nucleotides read TGCGCCAGCAGCCAAGATAGGGGGACTGAAGCTTTCTTT.

This chain connects TRBV2 to TRBJ1-2; the D gene is possibly TRBD1 (5 bases). CDR3 size: 15 residues. Germline-derived CDR1 and CDR2 are SNHLY and FYNNEI. V was cut by 2 bases and J by 0 bases, with 10 bases left in between. Here the CDR3 reads CASSERTPTNYGYTF. The DNA of the CDR3 is TGTGCCAGCAGTGAACGGACACCAACTAACTATGGCTACACCTTC.

For this clonotype: A much more abundant neighbour one base away suggests this may be a read error. This rearrangement joins TRBV5-1 to TRBJ1-1; D is undetermined. Germline V gene lookup returns CDR1 SGHRS and CDR2 YFSETQ. This CDR3 has 11 amino acids. CDR3 bases: TGCGCCAGCGAGATGGGCACTGGAGCTTTCTTT. Its protein product is CASEMGTGAFF.

The chain has TRBV20-1 and TRBJ2-3; 12 bases map to TRBD2. Unmatched junction bases numbered 7, after V lost 0 bases and J lost 6 bases. The CDR3 covers 16 residues. Germline CDR1 reads DFQATT; CDR2 reads SNEGSKA (reference sequence). The CDR3 bases are TGCAGTGCTAGAGATCGAAGACTAGCGGGGGCTGATACGCAGTATTTT. It is translated as CSARDRRLAGADTQYF.

This clonotype showed up just once. One end of the junction varies from germline; a read error may be responsible. The V call is TRBV20-1, the J call TRBJ1-5; D might be TRBD1 (6 bases). The CDR3 is 18 residues long. CDR1 and CDR2 from the germline V gene are DFQATT and SNEGSKA (reference sequence). CDR3: CSARDSGGAGFRSQPQHF. The CDR3 bases are TGTAGTGCTAGAGATTCCGGGGGGGCAGGGTTTCGTAGCCAGCCCCAGCATTTT.

The rearrangement joins TRBV6-6 to TRBJ1-2, with D perhaps matching TRBD1 (5 bases). This CDR3 comprises 12 residues. CDR1 MNHNY and CDR2 SVGAGI come from the germline V gene (reference sequence). Trimming removed 7 bases from V and 8 bases from J, with 14 bases in between. CDR3 nucleotides: TGTGCCAGCACGTTGGGGGGAAGCGGCTACACCTTC. Its translation is CASTLGGSGYTF.

This clonotype was seen a single time. The chain combines TRBV27 with TRBJ1-6; D is undetermined. The germline V gene has CDR1 MNHEY and CDR2 SMNVEV (reference sequence). The CDR3 length is 16 residues. Trimming left V 6 bases short and J 3 bases short, with 15 bases between. The CDR3 spells CASSPPGGFYNSPLHF. In nucleotides, the CDR3 is TGTGCCAGCAGCCCCCCGGGAGGGTTCTATAATTCACCCCTCCACTTT.

The chain is built from TRBV18 and TRBJ2-4; D may be TRBD2 (5 bases). The CDR3 contains 16 residues. From germline, CDR1 is KGHSH and CDR2 LQKENI. Trimming pared 3 bases from V and 2 bases from J, leaving 14 bases between. DNA of the CDR3: TGTGCCAGCTCACCCTCAGGCCCGGGGACCAAAAACATTCAGTACTTC. It specifies CASSPSGPGTKNIQYF.

The chain carries TRBV6-5 and TRBJ1-2; D remains unclear. The CDR3 is made up of 13 amino acids. The V end was cut by 5 bases, the J end by 1 base, with 8 bases between. Germline V gives CDR1 MNHEY, CDR2 SVGAGI. The CDR3 nucleotides are TGTGCCAGCAGTAACGGGATTAACTATGGCTACACCTTC. Residues: CASSNGINYGYTF.

The V gene is TRBV2, the J gene TRBJ2-2; D remains unclear. V shed 3 bases and J shed 7 bases, with 3 bases lying between them. This CDR3 is built from 11 residues. Looked up from germline, CDR1 is SNHLY and CDR2 is FYNNEI. The CDR3 region is CASSEVGELFF. CDR3 nucleotide sequence: TGTGCCAGCAGTGAGGTCGGGGAGCTGTTTTTT.

This clonotype was seen many times. The V gene is TRBV7-2, the J gene TRBJ2-7, with 9 bases lining up with TRBD1. Germline-derived CDR1 and CDR2 are SGHTA and FQGNSA. Unmatched junction bases numbered 4, after V lost 10 bases and J lost 0 bases. The CDR3 length is 13 residues. The CDR3 loop reads CATSQGASYEQYF. CDR3 nucleotide sequence: TGTGCCACTTCACAGGGGGCCTCCTACGAGCAGTACTTC.

This chain uses TRBV27 with TRBJ2-7, with 8 positions matching TRBD1. The end of the DNA is better explained by TRBJ2-5, so the J call may be wrong. The CDR3 sequence is 16 residues long. Germline V gene data show CDR1 as MNHEY and CDR2 as SMNVEV (reference sequence). The CDR3 reads CASSLSDRGLGETQYF. The CDR3 DNA follows: TGTGCCAGCAGTTTATCTGACAGGGGATTGGGAGAGACCCAGTACTTC.

The chain uses TRBV28 and TRBJ1-2; 7 nucleotides agree with TRBD1. CDR3 length equals 12 residues. J was trimmed by 6 bases and V by 8 bases; bases with no gene match: 6. In germline, CDR1 is MDHEN, CDR2 SYDVKM. The CDR3 spells CASDDRDHGYTF. For the CDR3, the DNA is TGTGCCAGCGACGACAGGGACCATGGCTACACCTTC.

This clonotype occurred many times. The V and J genes are TRBV27 and TRBJ1-2; the match to TRBD1 covers 8 bases. CDR3 size: 11 residues. V shed 8 bases and J 4 bases; nucleotides not matched to a gene: 0. Per germline, CDR1 MNHEY and CDR2 SMNVEV (reference sequence). This CDR3 is CASGQGYGYTF. The CDR3 nucleotides are TGTGCCAGCGGACAGGGCTATGGCTACACCTTC.

V is TRBV24-1 and J is TRBJ1-5; perhaps TRBD1 as D (5 bases). The germline V and J ends were trimmed by 5 bases and 3 bases, with 10 bases remaining between them. The CDR3 is 14 amino acids. CDR1 and CDR2 (germline): KGHDR, SFDVKD. CDR3 residues: CATSVGTDNQPQHF. In DNA form, the CDR3 reads TGTGCCACCAGTGTTGGGACTGACAATCAGCCCCAGCATTTT.

J is TRBJ2-5 and V is TRBV7-9, with D unresolved. Germline V gene lookup returns CDR1 SEHNR and CDR2 FQNEAQ (reference sequence). The V and J ends lost 1 base and 5 bases respectively, with 14 bases between them. The CDR3 length is 15 residues. This chain's CDR3 is CASSLVFYDRETQYF. Here the CDR3 DNA reads TGTGCCAGCAGCTTAGTTTTTTACGATCGGGAGACCCAGTACTTC.

The chain combines TRBV5-1 with TRBJ2-2; D remains unclear. This CDR3 spans 15 amino acids. Germline values: CDR1 SGHRS, CDR2 YFSETQ. V was trimmed by 4 bases and J by 0 bases, leaving 10 bases between them. CDR3 sequence (DNA): TGCGCCAGCAGCGGAAAAGGCCCGAACACCGGGGAGCTGTTTTTT. It translates to CASSGKGPNTGELFF.

Concerning this clonotype: The germline gene is not matched at one end of the junction; a read error may be the cause. V gene TRBV20-1 combines with J gene TRBJ2-7; D gene unclear. In germline, CDR1 is DFQATT, CDR2 SNEGSKA (reference sequence). This CDR3 has 14 amino acids. The CDR3 region has the DNA TGCAGTGCTACCCCGCTAAGGAGCTCCTACGAGCGGTACTTC. Its protein is CSATPLRSSYERYF.

In regard to this clonotype: A much larger clonotype is one base distant, so this may be a read error. This sequence joins TRBV3-1 and TRBJ2-5; no clear D gene. TRBJ2-7 matches the DNA end more closely, so the J call is doubtful. The length of the CDR3 is 14 residues. CDR1 and CDR2 (germline): LGHDT, YNNKEL (reference sequence). CDR3 region: CASSHDNRDYEQYF. The CDR3 DNA is TGTGCCAGCAGCCACGATAACCGAGACTACGAGCAGTACTTC.

Only a few counts were recorded for this clonotype. V is TRBV7-2 and J is TRBJ2-2, with 12 nucleotides matching TRBD1. After removal of 5 bases from V and 5 bases from J, the junction contained 3 bases not matched to a gene. There are 15 residues in the CDR3. Germline CDR1 is SGHTA and CDR2 is FQGNSA. Written as DNA, the CDR3 is TGTGCCAGCAGCGGGACAGGGGGCAGTACCGGGGAGCTGTTTTTT. Amino acid sequence: CASSGTGGSTGELFF.

The chain joins TRBV14 to TRBJ2-1, with a possible D match to TRBD1 (6 bases). The DNA end is a closer match to TRBJ2-7, so the J assignment may be wrong. The germline gives CDR1 SGHDN, CDR2 FVKESK. This CDR3 has 17 residues. CDR3 loop: CASSPSSGAGSYNEQYF. The CDR3, as DNA: TGTGCCAGCAGCCCATCTTCAGGGGCCGGCTCCTACAATGAGCAGTACTTC.

The gene calls are TRBV5-1 and TRBJ2-7, with D tentatively TRBD2 (6 bases). Germline V gives CDR1 SGHRS, CDR2 YFSETQ. Trimming removed 0 bases from V and 2 bases from J, with 9 bases in between. The CDR3 totals 14 residues. The CDR3, as DNA: TGCGCCAGCAGCTTGGCGCTAGCGACCTACGAGCAGTACTTC. Its protein is CASSLALATYEQYF.

In the case of this clonotype: A much larger clone differs from this one at a single base, so this may be a read error. The J gene is TRBJ2-6, the V gene TRBV7-2; D gene unclear. Germline assignment: CDR1 SGHTA and CDR2 FQGNSA. The CDR3 covers 16 residues. CDR3 nucleotide sequence: TGTGCCAGCAGCTTAGGGTCCTCCTCTGGGGTCAACGTCCTGACTTTC. Translating it yields CASSLGSSSGVNVLTF. Looking up the rest from reference TRBV7-2 and TRBJ2-6 gives the full variable domain: GAGVSQSPSNKVTEKGKDVELRCDPISGHTALYWYRQSLGQGLEFLIYFQGNSAPDKSGLPSDRFSAERTGGSVSTLTIQRTQQEDSAVYLCASSLGSSSGVNVLTFGAGSRLTVL.

This chain joins TRBV15 and TRBJ1-2, with D hard to call. CDR3 length: 15 residues. Trimming pared 0 bases from V and 0 bases from J, leaving 8 bases between. Germline V gene lookup returns CDR1 LNHNV and CDR2 YYDKDF (reference sequence). The CDR3 bases are TGTGCCACCAGCAGAGACGAGGGCCCTAACTATGGCTACACCTTC. It codes for CATSRDEGPNYGYTF.